This T cell receptor beta chain was observed in a study of cytomegalovirus exposure and HLA in healthy donors. General observations from the study: Cytomegalovirus-associated TCR beta chains were listed, numbering 150 to 200. The records held CMV serostatus as the only immune exposure information.

Amplification used 60 Vbeta primers and 13 Jbeta primers. Profiled with immunoSEQ multiplex PCR; TCRdb holds only in-frame clones, not every one. Among some 180,000 clones listed, roughly 81% were seen once. The sample holds one count of this clone. Antigen specificity is unknown. Source material: PBMCs. The sequence came from a man under 40 in good health and CMV-seropositive.

CDR3 sequence (DNA): TGTGCCACCCTGGATCGAGCGGGAGGCACAGATACGCAGTATTTT. It encodes CATLDRAGGTDTQYF. The V gene is TRBV10-3, the J gene TRBJ2-3, with 8 bases aligning to TRBD2. Germline CDR1 ENHRY, CDR2 SYGVKD. J was trimmed by 1 base and V by 10 bases; bases with no gene match: 10. This CDR3 spans 15 amino acids.